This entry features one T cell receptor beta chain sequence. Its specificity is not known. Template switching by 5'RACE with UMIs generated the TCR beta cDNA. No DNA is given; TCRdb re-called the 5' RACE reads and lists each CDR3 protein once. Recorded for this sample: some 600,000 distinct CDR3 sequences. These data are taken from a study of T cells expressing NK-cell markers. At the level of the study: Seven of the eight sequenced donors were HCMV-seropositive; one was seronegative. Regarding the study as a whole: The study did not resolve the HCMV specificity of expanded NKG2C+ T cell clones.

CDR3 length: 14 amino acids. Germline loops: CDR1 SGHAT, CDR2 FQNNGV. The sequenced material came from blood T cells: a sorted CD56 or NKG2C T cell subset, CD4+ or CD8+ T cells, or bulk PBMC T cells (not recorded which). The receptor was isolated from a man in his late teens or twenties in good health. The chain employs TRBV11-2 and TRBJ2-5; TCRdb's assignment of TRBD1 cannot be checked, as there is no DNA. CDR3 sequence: CASSSGTGGETQYF.